This T cell receptor (beta chain) was profiled in a study of molecular identifiers for immune sequencing clone quantification. About the research overall: Replicates split RNA from roughly 20,000 or 100,000 naive CD8 cells five ways, and the researchers sequenced four portions.

TCRdb re-called the PCR reads through MiXCR, storing one row per CDR3 protein. Here the sample spans about 9,800 distinct CDR3 sequences, just under 20% being singletons. General study results and limits: Spiked Jurkat TCR RNA equal to one cell could reportedly be picked out among 1 million or so naive cells. In CMV-specific effectors, clones above 20 copies held over 98% of molecules; naive, under 1%.

The sample holds many counts of this clonotype. Antigen unknown. Germline CDR1 is LGHDT and CDR2 is YNNKEL (reference sequence). There are 16 residues in the CDR3. V dropped 5 bases and J dropped 0 bases, with 14 bases sitting between them. This rearrangement joins TRBV3-1 to TRBJ2-1; the D gene is possibly TRBD1 (5 bases). The sequenced sample was naive CD8+ T cells from blood, with Jurkat cell RNA spiked in. As for subset: FACS-sorted CD8+CD4-CCR7+CD45RA+ naive T cells. The receptor was derived from a human donor in good health. Some libraries in this study had Jurkat cell RNA spiked in. The CDR3 DNA reads TGTGCCAGCAGCGCTGAGACAGCGAGCTCCTACAATGAGCAGTTCTTC. Its translation: CASSAETASSYNEQFF.